A single sample is the source of the 29 T cell receptor beta chains below, sequenced in a study of early T cells in non-severe SARS-CoV-2 infection. TCRdb reprocessed the 5' RACE reads with MiXCR, giving one entry per CDR3 protein. The sample lists 40,000 or so distinct CDR3 sequences, around 6.1% occurring once. The sequenced material came from whole blood. These receptors were obtained from an adult who was a healthcare worker with PCR-confirmed SARS-CoV-2 infection or an uninfected control (not recorded which).

The chain joins TRBV3-1 to TRBJ1-1, with D possibly being TRBD1 (6 bases). Per germline, CDR1 LGHDT and CDR2 YNNKEL (reference sequence). The V end lost 0 bases, the J end lost 1 base, and 9 bases lay between the germline ends. This CDR3 has 15 residues. CDR3 loop: CASSQDPGANTEAFF. DNA of the CDR3: TGTGCCAGCAGCCAAGATCCAGGGGCGAACACTGAAGCTTTCTTT.

This clonotype came up many times. The chain employs TRBV29-1 and TRBJ2-7, with unresolved D. CDR3 length: 11 amino acids. Deletions cut 4 bases from V and 3 bases from J, with 7 bases between. The germline V gene encodes CDR1 SQVTM and CDR2 ANQGSEA. As DNA, the CDR3 is TGCAGCGTTGGAGCGAACTACGAGCAGTACTTC. This gives the protein CSVGANYEQYF.

This clonotype appeared a few times. This chain links TRBV3-1 with TRBJ1-1; no clear D gene. Trimming left V 2 bases short and J 4 bases short, with 14 bases between. The germline CDR1 and CDR2 sequences are LGHDT and YNNKEL (reference sequence). The CDR3 spans 15 residues. CDR3 nucleotides: TGTGCCAGCAGCCAAACTTCAGCGGTTGTCACTGAAGCTTTCTTT. Encoded protein: CASSQTSAVVTEAFF. The full variable domain, completed using reference TRBV3-1 and TRBJ1-1, is DTAVSQTPKYLVTQMGNDKSIKCEQNLGHDTMYWYKQDSKKFLKIMFSYNNKELIINETVPNRFSPKSPDKAHLNLHINSLELGDSAVYFCASSQTSAVVTEAFFGQGTRLTVV.

This clonotype has ten or more counts. This chain uses TRBV7-9 with TRBJ1-2; TRBD1 matches 9 bases. Germline values: CDR1 SEHNR, CDR2 FQNEAQ (reference sequence). The CDR3 has 16 amino acids. The junction had 8 bases not matched to a gene; V was cut back by 4 bases and J by 2 bases. The chain's CDR3 is CASSSSTGGRNYGYTF. Written as DNA, the CDR3 is TGTGCCAGCAGCTCATCGACAGGGGGTAGAAACTATGGCTACACCTTC. The full variable domain, its missing parts supplied by reference TRBV7-9 and TRBJ1-2, is DTGVSQNPRHKITKRGQNVTFRCDPISEHNRLYWYRQTLGQGPEFLTYFQNEAQLEKSRLLSDRFSAERPKGSFSTLEIQRTEQGDSAMYLCASSSSTGGRNYGYTFGSGTRLTVV.

Ten or more counts support this clonotype. The gene calls are TRBV23-1 and TRBJ2-7; TRBD1 matches at 8 bases. TRBV23-1 is reported as an ORF; its role is uncertain. V was pared by 0 bases and J by 7 bases, with 8 bases of the junction left unmatched. CDR3 length: 15 amino acids. CDR3: CASSQSGQGAREQYF. The CDR3 coding sequence is TGCGCCAGCAGTCAATCGGGGCAGGGGGCGCGTGAGCAGTACTTC.

This clonotype has a handful of counts. The chain links TRBV6-2 or TRBV6-3 to TRBJ2-7; D possibly matches TRBD1 or TRBD2 (5 bases each). Looked up from germline, CDR1 is MNHEY and CDR2 is SVGEGT. The V and J ends lost 5 bases and 5 bases respectively, with 13 bases between them. The CDR3 is 13 amino acids. CDR3 coding DNA: TGTGCCAGCAGTCGGGACCTACGGAACGAGCAGTACTTC. Translating gives CASSRDLRNEQYF.

This clonotype was seen at least ten times. The chain carries TRBV11-2 and TRBJ1-1, with a tentative D call TRBD1 (5 bases). Germline V gene lookup returns CDR1 SGHAT and CDR2 FQNNGV. The CDR3 loop spans 16 amino acids. The ends were cut back, 2 bases at V and 2 bases at J, with 15 bases in the middle. The CDR3 loop is CASSLRGTAGNTEAFF. For the CDR3, the DNA is TGTGCCAGCAGCTTAAGAGGGACGGCCGGCAACACTGAAGCTTTCTTT.

The table lists this clonotype with many counts. The J gene is TRBJ2-1, the V gene TRBV6-2 or TRBV6-3, with 11 bases fitting TRBD1. The CDR3 length is 18 residues. Germline loops: CDR1 MNHEY, CDR2 SVGEGT. V lost 6 bases and J lost 1; bases outside the gene matches: 11. The CDR3, as DNA: TGTGCCAGCAGACGCCAACCGGGACAGGGGGTGTCCTACAATGAGCAGTTCTTC. Residues: CASRRQPGQGVSYNEQFF.

CDR3 bases: TGCAGTGCACCTCCCCCTGGCCAAGAGACCCAGTACTTC. Its translation: CSAPPPGQETQYF. The V call is TRBV20-1, the J call TRBJ2-5; D not resolved. Trimming took off 6 bases at V and 1 base at J, with 12 bases between the two ends. The CDR3 spans 13 residues. CDR1 and CDR2 from the germline V gene are DFQATT and SNEGSKA (reference sequence).

Regarding this clonotype: A read error is possible here, since a much larger clone lies one base away. This sequence joins TRBV18 and TRBJ1-2; unclear D gene. The V and J ends lost 3 bases and 2 bases respectively, with 7 bases between them. This CDR3 has 13 residues. The germline gives CDR1 KGHSH, CDR2 LQKENI. This CDR3 is CASSPDGNYGYTF. The CDR3, as DNA: TGTGCCAGCTCACCCGACGGGAACTATGGCTACACCTTC.

The rearrangement links TRBV12-3 or TRBV12-4 to TRBJ2-7; 7 bases match TRBD2. J gave up 4 bases and V 0 bases, and 3 bases lay outside the gene matches. This CDR3 is 14 amino acids long. CDR3 region: CASSLAGGIYEQYF. The CDR3, as DNA: TGTGCCAGCAGTTTAGCGGGGGGGATATACGAGCAGTACTTC.

There are many counts of this clonotype. This rearrangement joins TRBV12-3 or TRBV12-4 to TRBJ1-5; 7 nucleotides align to TRBD1. With 7 bases clipped from V and 3 bases from J, the junction kept 12 bases outside the gene matches. This CDR3 comprises 16 residues. CDR3 loop: CASIHHTGDINQPQHF. CDR3 DNA sequence: TGTGCCAGCATCCACCACACAGGGGACATCAATCAGCCCCAGCATTTT.

This clonotype was found many times. This rearrangement joins TRBV5-4 to TRBJ1-6; tentatively, D is TRBD1 (5 bases). The CDR3 loop spans 13 amino acids. Germline loops: CDR1 SGHNT, CDR2 YYREEE (reference sequence). V was pared by 4 bases and J by 10 bases, with 12 bases between. CDR3 nucleotides: TGTGCCAGCAGCCAGGGCCCAGGATCACCCCTCCACTTT. Protein sequence: CASSQGPGSPLHF.

This clonotype was recorded many times. The chain links TRBV7-3 to TRBJ2-2, with D unresolved. This CDR3 region has 15 residues. The ends were cut back, 1 base at V and 1 base at J, with 7 bases in the middle. From germline, CDR1 is SGHTA and CDR2 FQGTGA. As DNA, the CDR3 is TGTGCCAGCAGCTTAAGTGGCGGGAACACCGGGGAGCTGTTTTTT. Translating it yields CASSLSGGNTGELFF.

By frequency in the sample, this clonotype is medium-sized (0.01 to 0.1%). The V call is TRBV5-4, the J call TRBJ2-7; maybe TRBD2 (6 bases). The length of the CDR3 is 12 residues. Looked up from germline, CDR1 is SGHNT and CDR2 is YYREEE (reference sequence). Trimming pared 4 bases from V and 5 bases from J, leaving 10 bases between. This CDR3 is CASSPGGDEQYF. The CDR3 DNA is TGTGCCAGCAGCCCCGGGGGTGACGAGCAGTACTTC.

This clonotype was counted at least ten times. V usage is TRBV28 and J usage is TRBJ2-2, with 10 bases matching TRBD1. The CDR3 runs 13 residues. Germline CDR1 is MDHEN and CDR2 is SYDVKM. Germline trimming cut 10 bases from V and 6 bases from J; bases unmatched to any gene: 5. The CDR3 coding sequence is TGTGCCACTCGACAGGGGGCGGCCGGGGAGCTGTTTTTT. The encoded protein is CATRQGAAGELFF.

This clonotype has a count of ten or more. The genes are TRBV20-1 and TRBJ2-1, with 9 nucleotides matching TRBD2. The CDR3 extends over 14 amino acids. The junction had 3 bases not matched to a gene; V was cut back by 3 bases and J by 3 bases. Per the germline V gene, CDR1 is DFQATT and CDR2 is SNEGSKA (reference sequence). Written as DNA, the CDR3 is TGCAGTGCTAGGGGAGCGGGGGGCTACAATGAGCAGTTCTTC. This encodes CSARGAGGYNEQFF.

Many counts were recorded for this clonotype. The chain uses TRBV10-3 and TRBJ1-1, with D possibly matching TRBD1 (5 bases). Between the trimmed V and J ends, which lost 5 bases and 0 bases, there was a span of 10 bases. Germline assignment: CDR1 ENHRY and CDR2 SYGVKD. The CDR3 length is 14 residues. The CDR3 DNA reads TGTGCCATCAGTTCGCAGGGACTGAACACTGAAGCTTTCTTT. Amino acids: CAISSQGLNTEAFF.

Ten or more counts support this clonotype. The gene calls are TRBV5-5 and TRBJ1-4, with D maybe TRBD1 (5 bases). The CDR3 extends over 15 amino acids. Per the germline V gene, CDR1 is SGHKS and CDR2 is YYEKEE (reference sequence). V was cut by 0 bases and J by 3 bases, with 9 bases left in between. CDR3 nucleotides: TGTGCCAGCAGCTTGGAAGGGGTATCTAATGAAAAACTGTTTTTT. Translating gives CASSLEGVSNEKLFF. Drawing the rest from reference TRBV5-5 and TRBJ1-4, the complete variable domain is DAGVTQSPTHLIKTRGQQVTLRCSPISGHKSVSWYQQVLGQGPQFIFQYYEKEERGRGNFPDRFSARQFPNYSSELNVNALLLGDSALYLCASSLEGVSNEKLFFGSGTQLSVL.

CDR3 bases: TGTGCCACCAGCAGACCGACGGGCGCGAACACCGGGGAGCTGTTTTTT. It specifies CATSRPTGANTGELFF. The chain joins TRBV15 to TRBJ2-2; D is unresolved. The germline CDR1 and CDR2 sequences are LNHNV and YYDKDF (reference sequence). The CDR3 has 16 residues. V gave up 2 bases and J gave up 0 bases, with 10 bases separating them.

A few counts support this clonotype. The chain uses TRBV7-2 and TRBJ2-3, with 8 bases fitting TRBD2. V was clipped by 5 bases and J by 1 base; unmatched bases: 5. Germline CDR1 reads SGHTA; CDR2 reads FQGNSA. The CDR3 totals 15 residues. CDR3 coding DNA: TGTGCCAGCAGCCCCCGAGCGGGGGGCACAGATACGCAGTATTTT. Encoded protein: CASSPRAGGTDTQYF.

This clonotype was seen repeatedly, ten times or more. This rearrangement joins TRBV7-2 to TRBJ2-7, with TRBD1 identical over 8 bases. The CDR3 length is 13 residues. With V trimmed by 5 bases and J by 4 bases, 4 bases remained unmatched. Germline V gene data show CDR1 as SGHTA and CDR2 as FQGNSA. The CDR3: CASSPRTGYEQYF. CDR3 bases: TGTGCCAGCAGCCCCCGGACAGGGTACGAGCAGTACTTC.

The table lists this clonotype with a few counts. The V call is TRBV5-4, the J call TRBJ1-1; no firm D call. Trimming left V 0 bases short and J 1 base short, with 10 bases between. The germline V gene encodes CDR1 SGHNT and CDR2 YYREEE (reference sequence). The CDR3 is 15 residues long. In nucleotides, the CDR3 is TGTGCCAGCAGCTTGGCCGCAGGAAAGAACACTGAAGCTTTCTTT. Encoded protein: CASSLAAGKNTEAFF.

Many counts were recorded for this clonotype. The chain combines TRBV12-3 or TRBV12-4 with TRBJ2-7; 8 nucleotides match TRBD1. CDR3 length equals 17 residues. J was trimmed by 2 bases and V by 5 bases; bases with no gene match: 14. CDR3 amino acids: CASSPPVGDRLPYEQYF. The CDR3 DNA sequence: TGTGCCAGCAGTCCCCCGGTGGGGGACAGGCTTCCCTACGAGCAGTACTTC.

This clonotype has at least ten counts. The chain joins TRBV19 to TRBJ2-2, with TRBD1 identical over 7 bases. This CDR3 is 14 amino acids long. V gave up 3 bases and J gave up 4 bases; unmatched junction bases: 2. Germline V lookup: CDR1 LNHDA, CDR2 SQIVND (reference sequence). In nucleotides, the CDR3 is TGTGCCAGTAGTATGGGACAGACCACCGGGGAGCTGTTTTTT. Protein product: CASSMGQTTGELFF. The whole variable domain, filled in from reference TRBV19 and TRBJ2-2, reads DGGITQSPKYLFRKEGQNVTLSCEQNLNHDAMYWYRQDPGQGLRLIYYSQIVNDFQKGDIAEGYSVSREKKESFPLTVTSAQKNPTAFYLCASSMGQTTGELFFGEGSRLTVL.

The rearrangement joins TRBV6-1 to TRBJ2-5; tentatively, D is TRBD1 (6 bases). The ends were cut back, 7 bases at V and 4 bases at J, with 16 bases in the middle. In germline, CDR1 is MNHNS, CDR2 SASEGT. The CDR3 loop spans 14 amino acids. CDR3: CASTLDRTRETQYF. The CDR3 bases are TGTGCCAGCACCTTGGACAGAACCAGAGAGACCCAGTACTTC.

A few counts support this clonotype. The chain combines TRBV19 with TRBJ1-5, with a weak D call TRBD1 (6 bases). CDR1 is LNHDA, CDR2 SQIVND, per germline (reference sequence). V gave up 6 bases and J gave up 1 base, with 13 bases separating them. CDR3 length: 15 amino acids. CDR3 protein: CASRGTGLSNQPQHF. Written as DNA, the CDR3 is TGTGCCAGTAGAGGCACAGGGCTAAGCAATCAGCCCCAGCATTTT.

Only a few counts were recorded for this clonotype. This chain joins TRBV29-1 and TRBJ1-1, with D possibly matching TRBD1 (6 bases). In germline, CDR1 is SQVTM, CDR2 ANQGSEA. Trimming removed 6 bases at V and 1 base at J, with 9 bases between. The CDR3 length is 12 residues. The CDR3 DNA reads TGCAGCGTACGGGGGCCGAACACTGAAGCTTTCTTT. Encoded protein: CSVRGPNTEAFF.

This clonotype was detected many times. The V call is TRBV5-6, the J call TRBJ1-1; the D is unclear. Trimming cost V 2 bases and J 1 base, with 15 bases left between them. The CDR3 is made up of 16 amino acids. Germline CDR1 is SGHDT and CDR2 is YYEEEE. DNA for the CDR3: TGTGCCAGCAGCTTAGAACCCTGGACGGCGAACACTGAAGCTTTCTTT. It is translated as CASSLEPWTANTEAFF.